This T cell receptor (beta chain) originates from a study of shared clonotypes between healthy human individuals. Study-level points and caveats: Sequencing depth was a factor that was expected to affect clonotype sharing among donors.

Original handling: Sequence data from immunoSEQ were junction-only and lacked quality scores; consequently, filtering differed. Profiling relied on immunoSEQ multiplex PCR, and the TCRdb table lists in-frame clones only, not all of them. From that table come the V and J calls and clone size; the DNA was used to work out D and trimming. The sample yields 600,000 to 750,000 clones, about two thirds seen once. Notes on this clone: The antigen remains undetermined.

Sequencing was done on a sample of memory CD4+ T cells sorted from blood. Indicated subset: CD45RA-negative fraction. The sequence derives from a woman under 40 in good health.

For the CDR3, the DNA is TGTGCCAGCAGTTTCCGCCTGAGCATCTCTGGGGCCAACGTCCTGACTTTC. Protein sequence: CASSFRLSISGANVLTF. This sequence joins TRBV27 and TRBJ2-6; D remains unclear. The CDR3 consists of 17 residues. Germline assignment: CDR1 MNHEY and CDR2 SMNVEV (reference sequence). V was pared by 3 bases and J by 0 bases, with 12 bases between.